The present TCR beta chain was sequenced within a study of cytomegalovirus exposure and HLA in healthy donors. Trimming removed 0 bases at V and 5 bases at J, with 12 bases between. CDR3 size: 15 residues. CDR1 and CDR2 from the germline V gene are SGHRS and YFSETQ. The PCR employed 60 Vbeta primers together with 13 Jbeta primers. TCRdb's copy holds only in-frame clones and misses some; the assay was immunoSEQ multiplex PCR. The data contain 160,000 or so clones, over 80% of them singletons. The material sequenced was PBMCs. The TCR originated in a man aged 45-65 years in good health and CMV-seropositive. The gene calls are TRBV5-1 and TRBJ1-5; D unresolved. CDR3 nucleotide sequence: TGCGCCAGCAGCTTGGGGAGTACACCTGATCAGCCCCAGCATTTT. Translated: CASSLGSTPDQPQHF. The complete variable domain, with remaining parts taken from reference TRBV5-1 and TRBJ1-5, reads KAGVTQTPRYLIKTRGQQVTLSCSPISGHRSVSWYQQTPGQGLQFLFEYFSETQRNKGNFPGRFSGRQFSNSRSEMNVSTLELGDSALYLCASSLGSTPDQPQHFGDGTRLSIL.